One sample yielded the 30 T cell receptor beta chains listed below, sequenced in a study of regulatory T cells in long-lasting Graves disease. iRepertoire HTBI primers and Arm-PCR of CDR3 regions built TCR beta libraries. TCRdb re-derived calls from the multiplex PCR reads in MiXCR, one entry per CDR3 protein. The sample has 650,000 to 850,000 distinct CDR3 sequences; 25% to 30% are singletons. Time point here: persistent/refractory GD, antithyroid drugs over 5 years with positive TRAb. The TCR library used RNA extracted from PBMCs. Specimen: peripheral blood mononuclear cells (PBMCs), collected when the disease was refractory, from a patient treated with antithyroid drugs. These receptors were collected from a female donor with Graves disease.

This clonotype has only a few counts. V gene TRBV12-3 or TRBV12-4 combines with J gene TRBJ1-3; D gene unclear. Trimming removed 6 bases at V and 2 bases at J, with 14 bases between. CDR3 length: 15 residues. The CDR3 bases are TGTGCCAGCAGCGCCGGGAAGGCACCTGGAAACACCATATATTTT. Its translation is CASSAGKAPGNTIYF.

A few counts support this clonotype. The chain uses TRBV11-1 and TRBJ1-1; 7 nucleotides match TRBD1. This CDR3 is 14 amino acids long. The V segment lost 2 bases and the J segment 5 bases; nucleotides outside the gene matches: 5. Germline V gene data show CDR1 as SGHAT and CDR2 as FQDESV (reference sequence). CDR3 sequence reads: CASSLWTGLTEAFF. The CDR3, as DNA: TGTGCCAGCAGCTTATGGACAGGTTTAACTGAAGCTTTCTTT.

This clonotype showed up many times. V gene TRBV2 combines with J gene TRBJ1-2; perhaps TRBD1 as D (5 bases). This CDR3 spans 15 amino acids. V was trimmed by 2 bases and J by 3 bases, leaving 13 bases between them. Germline CDR1 is SNHLY and CDR2 is FYNNEI. The CDR3 DNA reads TGTGCCAGCAGTGAAAAGTCTTCGGGACACTATGGCTACACCTTC. Translated: CASSEKSSGHYGYTF.

This clonotype was detected ten times or more. The chain links TRBV18 to TRBJ1-2; D is undetermined. This CDR3 has 13 amino acids. V was clipped by 3 bases and J by 3 bases, with 8 bases between them. The germline V gene has CDR1 KGHSH and CDR2 LQKENI. Here the CDR3 DNA reads TGTGCCAGCTCACCGGCAGAATACTATGGCTACACCTTC. This codes for CASSPAEYYGYTF.

The sample holds many counts of this clonotype. The gene calls are TRBV7-2 and TRBJ1-4; D possibly corresponds to TRBD1 (5 bases). Trimming stripped 4 bases from V and 3 bases from J, with 9 bases between. Per the germline V gene, CDR1 is SGHTA and CDR2 is FQGNSA. The CDR3 is 14 residues long. DNA of the CDR3: TGTGCCAGCAGCTGGAGGGGTTCTAATGAAAAACTGTTTTTT. Amino acids: CASSWRGSNEKLFF.

This chain joins TRBV20-1 and TRBJ1-6; possibly TRBD1 for D (5 bases). The CDR3 extends over 14 amino acids. CDR1 is DFQATT, CDR2 SNEGSKA, per germline (reference sequence). Deletions cut 3 bases from V and 10 bases from J, with 16 bases between. The CDR3 reads CSASHPGRRSPLHF. The CDR3 nucleotides read TGCAGTGCTAGTCACCCAGGGCGAAGATCACCCCTCCACTTT.

V and J are TRBV11-2 and TRBJ1-1; D gene ambiguous. The germline gives CDR1 SGHAT, CDR2 FQNNGV. V shed 5 bases and J shed 7 bases, with 14 bases lying between them. The CDR3 extends over 13 amino acids. CDR3: CASSGRALGEAFF. CDR3 coding DNA: TGTGCCAGCAGCGGCCGGGCCCTCGGTGAAGCTTTCTTT.

V is TRBV12-3 or TRBV12-4 and J is TRBJ2-7; maybe TRBD1 (6 bases). V lost 6 bases to trimming and J lost 3 bases, with 15 bases between them. CDR3 size: 14 residues. The CDR3 loop reads CASSPADRYYEQYF. The CDR3 DNA reads TGTGCCAGCAGCCCAGCCGACAGGTACTACGAGCAGTACTTC.

This clonotype came up many times. The genes are TRBV28 and TRBJ1-2, with 12 bases that match TRBD1. Looked up from germline, CDR1 is MDHEN and CDR2 is SYDVKM. Trimming cost V 10 bases and J 4 bases; bases outside gene matches: 4. CDR3 length: 13 residues. Here the CDR3 reads CATGTGGAYGYTF. The CDR3 coding sequence is TGTGCCACCGGGACAGGGGGCGCCTATGGCTACACCTTC.

The chain is built from TRBV28 and TRBJ1-1; no reliable D call. V shed 1 base and J shed 3 bases, with 9 bases lying between them. Germline CDR1 and CDR2: MDHEN and SYDVKM. The CDR3 spans 14 residues. CDR3: CASSLFGLYTEAFF. The CDR3 DNA sequence: TGTGCCAGCAGTTTATTCGGGCTCTACACTGAAGCTTTCTTT.

Only a few counts were recorded for this clonotype. J is TRBJ1-2 and V is TRBV3-1; the match to TRBD1 covers 9 bases. After removal of 0 bases from V and 2 bases from J, the junction contained 1 base not matched to a gene. The CDR3 consists of 15 residues. CDR1 is LGHDT and CDR2 is YNNKEL in the germline V gene (reference sequence). CDR3 in DNA: TGTGCCAGCAGCCAAGAAACAGGGGGCAACTATGGCTACACCTTC. Its protein is CASSQETGGNYGYTF.

This clonotype was seen only a few times. J is TRBJ1-2 and V is TRBV6-2 or TRBV6-3; D is unclear. The CDR3 contains 17 residues. From germline, CDR1 is MNHEY and CDR2 SVGEGT. V lost 0 bases, J lost 0 bases, and 14 bases lay in between. The DNA of the CDR3 is TGTGCCAGCAGTTACTCGCAGGAAAAGGGAACTAACTATGGCTACACCTTC. Its translation: CASSYSQEKGTNYGYTF.

Many counts were recorded for this clonotype. This sequence joins TRBV11-2 and TRBJ2-7, with 9 bases identical to TRBD1. V lost 0 bases to trimming and J lost 4 bases; unmatched junction nucleotides: 7. This CDR3 contains 16 residues. The germline V gene has CDR1 SGHAT and CDR2 FQNNGV. Written as DNA, the CDR3 is TGTGCCAGCAGCTTAGATATGGGACAGGGATGGTACGAGCAGTACTTC. This sequence encodes CASSLDMGQGWYEQYF.

CDR3 region: CASRRVNEQFF. The CDR3 DNA is TGTGCCAGCCGTCGGGTCAATGAGCAGTTCTTC. The chain links TRBV2 to TRBJ2-1; the D is unclear. The CDR3 length is 11 residues. The V end was cut by 8 bases, the J end by 6 bases, with 8 bases between. Germline CDR1 SNHLY, CDR2 FYNNEI.

This clonotype was seen a few times. The chain is built from TRBV19 and TRBJ1-6, with a possible D match to TRBD1 (5 bases). This CDR3 spans 12 amino acids. CDR1 is LNHDA, CDR2 SQIVND, per germline (reference sequence). Trimming took off 10 bases at V and 5 bases at J, with 9 bases between the two ends. CDR3 amino acids: CATRENNSPLHF. The CDR3, as DNA: TGTGCCACCAGGGAAAATAATTCACCCCTCCACTTT. Together with reference TRBV19 and TRBJ1-6, the CDR3 gives the full variable domain: DGGITQSPKYLFRKEGQNVTLSCEQNLNHDAMYWYRQDPGQGLRLIYYSQIVNDFQKGDIAEGYSVSREKKESFPLTVTSAQKNPTAFYLCATRENNSPLHFGNGTRLTVT.

A remark on this clonotype: One junction end disagrees with the germline gene, perhaps due to a read error. The rearrangement joins TRBV12-3 or TRBV12-4 to TRBJ1-1; D remains unclear. The CDR3 has 14 residues. The CDR3 coding sequence is TGTGCCAGCAGCCCCCTTATCACGAACACTAAAGCTTTCTTT. Translating it yields CASSPLITNTKAFF.

This clonotype was found once. The chain recombines TRBV6-9 with TRBJ1-5; D gene unclear. CDR3 size: 14 residues. The germline CDR1 and CDR2 sequences are MNHGY and SVAAGI. Trimming removed 2 bases from V and 3 bases from J, with 8 bases in between. CDR3 DNA sequence: TGTGCCAGCAGTTATAGAGTCCTCAATCAGCCCCAGCATTTT. This encodes CASSYRVLNQPQHF.

This clonotype occurred many times. The chain uses TRBV28 and TRBJ1-1; possible D gene TRBD1, 5 bases. The germline V gene has CDR1 MDHEN and CDR2 SYDVKM. V lost 3 bases, J lost 10 bases, and 21 bases lay in between. The CDR3 has 15 residues. CDR3 DNA sequence: TGTGCCAGCAGTTTCTCCGGGACCGGAGGTGGGTTAGCTTTCTTT. It codes for CASSFSGTGGGLAFF.

The rearrangement uses TRBV13 and TRBJ1-3, with TRBD1 as a possible D gene (5 bases). V shed 5 bases and J shed 8 bases, with 16 bases lying between them. The CDR3 runs to 14 residues. The germline CDR1 and CDR2 sequences are PRHDT and FYEKMQ (reference sequence). The chain's CDR3 is CASSPRGRSDTIYF. DNA of the CDR3: TGTGCCAGCAGCCCCCGGGGACGGTCGGACACCATATATTTT.

The chain has TRBV28 and TRBJ1-5; TRBD1 is a possible D gene (5 bases). The CDR3 has 12 amino acids. The germline V gene has CDR1 MDHEN and CDR2 SYDVKM. V gave up 8 bases and J gave up 7 bases, with 12 bases separating them. The CDR3 sequence: CASGAGGQPQHF. In DNA, the CDR3 is TGTGCCAGCGGGGCGGGGGGACAGCCCCAGCATTTT.

This clonotype was seen only a few times. This chain links TRBV2 with TRBJ2-3; D unclear. Germline CDR1 SNHLY, CDR2 FYNNEI. V lost 6 bases and J 1 base, leaving 23 bases between the germline ends. The CDR3 has 18 amino acids. The chain's CDR3 is CASRTPVRKGRGTDTQYF. In DNA, the CDR3 is TGTGCCAGCAGGACCCCCGTCAGGAAGGGTCGCGGCACAGATACGCAGTATTTT.

There are a few counts of this clonotype. The chain employs TRBV12-3 or TRBV12-4 and TRBJ1-1, with D perhaps TRBD1 (6 bases). The CDR3 sequence is 12 residues long. Trimming cost V 7 bases and J 7 bases, with 13 bases left between them. CDR3 protein: CASTQGPGEAFF. CDR3 sequence (DNA): TGTGCCAGCACCCAGGGGCCCGGTGAAGCTTTCTTT.

This clonotype was recorded a few times. The chain employs TRBV27 and TRBJ1-1, with 7 bases matching TRBD1. CDR1 is MNHEY, CDR2 SMNVEV, per germline (reference sequence). Losses at the gene ends were 3 bases for V and 7 bases for J; bases not matched to a gene: 11. The CDR3 loop spans 15 amino acids. The CDR3 DNA reads TGTGCCAGCAGTTTGGGAACAGGGGTAGGCGGTGAAGCTTTCTTT. It specifies CASSLGTGVGGEAFF.

On this clonotype: The junction differs from germline at one of its ends, possibly a read error. This rearrangement joins TRBV19 to TRBJ1-1; perhaps TRBD1 as D (5 bases). The CDR3 length is 13 residues. Germline V CDR1 and CDR2: LNHDA, SQIVND (reference sequence). CDR3 sequence (DNA): TGTGCCAGTAGGATAGACAGGAACACTGAAGCTTTCTTT. This encodes CASRIDRNTEAFF.

The V and J genes are TRBV6-2 or TRBV6-3 and TRBJ2-7; maybe TRBD1 (5 bases). V lost 2 bases and J 4 bases, leaving 12 bases between the germline ends. The CDR3 totals 14 residues. Germline V gives CDR1 MNHEY, CDR2 SVGEGT. The CDR3 region is CASSYGQGEYEQYF. In DNA form, the CDR3 reads TGTGCCAGCAGTTACGGCCAGGGCGAATACGAGCAGTACTTC.

As for this clonotype: At one end the junction does not follow the germline gene, possibly because of a read error. The chain has TRBV6-1 and TRBJ1-2, with 7 nucleotides matching TRBD1. Per the germline V gene, CDR1 is MNHNS and CDR2 is SASEGT. This CDR3 comprises 15 residues. The CDR3 here is CASSGRQGAPNGCTF. The DNA for the CDR3 is TGTGCCAGCAGTGGTCGACAGGGAGCTCCGAATGGCTGCACCTTC.

A few counts support this clonotype. This chain connects TRBV27 to TRBJ1-2; TRBD1 aligns across 7 bases. The CDR3 has 14 amino acids. Trimming cost V 5 bases and J 2 bases; bases outside gene matches: 5. CDR1 is MNHEY, CDR2 SMNVEV, per germline (reference sequence). DNA of the CDR3: TGTGCCAGCAGTCCCGCGGGACAGAACTATGGCTACACCTTC. This codes for CASSPAGQNYGYTF.

This clonotype was picked up a small number of times. The chain links TRBV12-3 or TRBV12-4 to TRBJ1-5; TRBD1 aligns across 7 bases. J was trimmed by 7 bases and V by 5 bases; bases with no gene match: 11. CDR3 length: 15 amino acids. DNA of the CDR3: TGTGCCAGCAGTAAATCTTCAGGGGGAAGGCAGCCCCAGCATTTT. It is translated as CASSKSSGGRQPQHF.

There are many counts of this clonotype. This chain links TRBV24-1 with TRBJ1-1, with D uncertain. Trimming took 5 bases from V and 1 from J, leaving 10 bases between them. This CDR3 comprises 14 residues. Germline V CDR1 and CDR2: KGHDR, SFDVKD. DNA of the CDR3: TGTGCCACCAGTGCCGGGAGTCCGAACACTGAAGCTTTCTTT. Its protein product is CATSAGSPNTEAFF.

The chain uses TRBV6-8 and TRBJ1-2; D ambiguous. Trimming shortened V by 6 bases and J by 3 bases, and 14 bases separated the two germline ends. The CDR3 loop spans 14 amino acids. CDR1 is MNHGY and CDR2 is SAAAGT in the germline V gene. The CDR3 DNA follows: TGTGCCAGCAGCTACCTAGCCCGGGACTATGGCTACACCTTC. Translation gives CASSYLARDYGYTF.